This TCR beta chain was sequenced during a study of post-analysis software for immune sequencing data. TCR beta cDNA libraries had unique molecular identifiers. Starting from around 1 to 10 million T cells, the study yielded roughly 0.5 million cDNA molecules. MiXCR, run by TCRdb on the PCR reads, gives a single entry per CDR3 protein. This table holds hundreds of thousands of distinct CDR3 sequences, about 32% found once. Overall study results and limits: Samples sharing a preparation batch grouped tightly together when assessed by F measure. A significant reduction in normalized Chao1 diversity was observed in multiple sclerosis patients versus controls.

Concerning this clonotype itself: The antigen is undetermined.

Sequences were obtained from blood. The source is a girl between 10 and 17 years old with multiple sclerosis.

CDR3 in amino acids: CASAGATETQYF. The CDR3, as DNA: TGTGCCAGCGCCGGGGCCACGGAGACCCAGTACTTC. The genes are TRBV12-3 or TRBV12-4 and TRBJ2-5; D is possibly TRBD1 or TRBD2 (5 bases each). Between the trimmed V and J ends, which lost 8 bases and 5 bases, there was a span of 12 bases. The CDR3 loop spans 12 amino acids.